The 19 T cell receptor beta chains below all came from one sample that was sequenced in a study of CD8 T cells in ankylosing spondylitis. TCRdb re-analysed the 5' RACE reads in MiXCR, keeping a single row per CDR3 protein. The sample comprises some 240,000 distinct CDR3 sequences, around 7.8% of which are singletons, and around 7% rests with the top ten. The sample was blood, either unsorted or a sorted T cell fraction (not recorded which). These receptors all stem from a male donor with ankylosing spondylitis or in good health (not recorded which).

At least ten counts were recorded for this clonotype. The V gene is TRBV7-6, the J gene TRBJ1-5, with D unclear. V was shortened by 0 bases and J by 3 bases, with 9 bases between the two germline ends. The CDR3 runs to 15 residues. CDR1 is SGHVS and CDR2 is FNYEAQ in the germline V gene. This CDR3 reads CASSLAGGNNQPQHF. CDR3 coding DNA: TGTGCCAGCAGCTTAGCGGGCGGTAACAATCAGCCCCAGCATTTT.

This clonotype was observed a handful of times. The chain is built from TRBV12-3 or TRBV12-4 and TRBJ1-1, with a possible D match to TRBD1 (6 bases). V gave up 11 bases and J gave up 5 bases, with 15 bases separating them. The CDR3 has 12 residues. The CDR3 is CASDGQGTEAFF. The CDR3 DNA is TGTGCCTCGGACGGGCAGGGGACTGAAGCTTTCTTT.

This clonotype was recorded many times. The chain couples TRBV10-3 to TRBJ2-7, with TRBD2 identical over 8 bases. V was pared by 7 bases and J by 6 bases, with 11 bases of the junction left unmatched. The CDR3 has 14 amino acids. Germline values: CDR1 ENHRY, CDR2 SYGVKD. The CDR3 sequence: CAINFSAGDGEQYF. CDR3 nucleotides: TGTGCCATCAACTTTTCAGCGGGAGATGGCGAGCAGTACTTC.

Ten or more counts support this clonotype. The J gene is TRBJ1-5, the V gene TRBV20-1, with TRBD1 matching 9 bases. This CDR3 is 15 amino acids long. CDR1 and CDR2 (germline): DFQATT, SNEGSKA (reference sequence). Unmatched junction bases numbered 5, after V lost 3 bases and J lost 2 bases. The CDR3 reads CSASERQGGNQPQHF. CDR3 DNA sequence: TGCAGTGCTAGCGAGAGACAGGGGGGCAATCAGCCCCAGCATTTT.

This clonotype was seen only a few times. The chain uses TRBV7-8 and TRBJ2-7; 7 bases are shared with TRBD1. Germline V gene data show CDR1 as SGHVS and CDR2 as FQNEAQ. V shed 5 bases and J 2 bases; nucleotides not matched to a gene: 9. The CDR3 length is 15 residues. CDR3 DNA: TGTGCCAGCAGCGCCCGACAGGGTGGCCCCTACGAGCAGTACTTC. This translates into CASSARQGGPYEQYF.

This clonotype was picked up a small number of times. The V gene is TRBV4-2, the J gene TRBJ1-1; 8 bases align to TRBD1. CDR1 is LGHNA and CDR2 is YNFKEQ in the germline V gene. The CDR3 is 13 residues long. J lost 4 bases, V lost 3 bases, and 1 base had no gene match. CDR3 sequence (DNA): TGTGCCAGCAGCCACACAGGGGGCACTGAAGCTTTCTTT. It yields the protein CASSHTGGTEAFF.

The chain employs TRBV7-6 and TRBJ2-3; 7 nucleotides align to TRBD2. Germline trimming cut 6 bases from V and 4 bases from J; bases unmatched to any gene: 13. Germline CDR1 is SGHVS and CDR2 is FNYEAQ. The CDR3 runs to 16 residues. CDR3 amino acids: CASSEASSGIADTQYF. DNA for the CDR3: TGTGCCAGCAGTGAAGCCTCGAGCGGGATCGCAGATACGCAGTATTTT.

This chain connects TRBV7-2 to TRBJ2-7, with D possibly matching TRBD2 (5 bases). CDR1 SGHTA and CDR2 FQGNSA come from the germline V gene. The CDR3 is 13 residues long. Deletions cut 7 bases from V and 3 bases from J, with 13 bases between. The CDR3, as DNA: TGTGCCAGCACCCGAAGCGGAAACTACGAGCAGTACTTC. Translation gives CASTRSGNYEQYF.

This clonotype has ten or more counts. The chain uses TRBV7-2 and TRBJ2-7, with unresolved D. This CDR3 has 13 residues. V dropped 10 bases and J dropped 2 bases, with 15 bases sitting between them. The germline gives CDR1 SGHTA, CDR2 FQGNSA. The CDR3 region has the DNA TGTGCCACCCGAGACAACAATCCCTACGAGCAGTACTTC. Translating it yields CATRDNNPYEQYF.

The chain couples TRBV4-3 to TRBJ2-5; 10 positions match TRBD1. The CDR3 contains 15 residues. Germline CDR1 reads LGHNA; CDR2 reads YSLEER. The ends lost 5 bases at V and 4 bases at J; junction bases unmatched: 7. CDR3 residues: CASSYDRGLRETQYF. As DNA, the CDR3 is TGCGCCAGCAGCTATGACAGGGGGCTAAGAGAGACCCAGTACTTC.

The table lists this clonotype with many counts. V and J are TRBV7-2 and TRBJ1-1; the match to TRBD1 covers 7 bases. Trimming removed 5 bases from V and 12 bases from J; junction bases left unmatched: 9. The CDR3 contains 12 residues. The germline V gene encodes CDR1 SGHTA and CDR2 FQGNSA. CDR3 DNA sequence: TGTGCCAGCAGCACTGGGACAGAGGGAACTTTCTTT. Its protein product is CASSTGTEGTFF.

This clonotype was seen repeatedly, ten times or more. The chain combines TRBV20-1 with TRBJ2-7, with D maybe TRBD2 (6 bases). Germline CDR1 is DFQATT and CDR2 is SNEGSKA (reference sequence). The ends were cut back, 6 bases at V and 7 bases at J, with 13 bases in the middle. The CDR3 has 11 residues. CDR3: CSAPLAGEQYF. CDR3 DNA sequence: TGCAGTGCCCCCCTCGCGGGAGAGCAGTACTTC.

This clonotype came up many times. The V gene is TRBV20-1, the J gene TRBJ2-7; 8 nucleotides align to TRBD2. Germline values: CDR1 DFQATT, CDR2 SNEGSKA (reference sequence). This CDR3 has 15 residues. J gave up 6 bases and V 0 bases, and 10 bases lay outside the gene matches. Here the CDR3 reads CSARDLAGLGGEQYF. The DNA of the CDR3 is TGCAGTGCTAGAGACTTAGCGGGGCTAGGGGGCGAGCAGTACTTC.

This rearrangement joins TRBV10-1 to TRBJ1-2; possible D gene TRBD1, 6 bases. The CDR3 consists of 16 residues. The ends were cut back, 6 bases at V and 1 base at J, with 18 bases in the middle. The V gene's germline CDR1 is WNHNN and CDR2 SYGVQD (reference sequence). The CDR3: CASSLGTSPFNYGYTF. DNA for the CDR3: TGCGCCAGCAGCCTTGGGACAAGTCCTTTTAACTATGGCTACACCTTC.

Many counts were recorded for this clonotype. J is TRBJ1-2 and V is TRBV10-3; tentative D call: TRBD1 (5 bases). The CDR3 spans 13 residues. Germline assignment: CDR1 ENHRY and CDR2 SYGVKD. The ends were cut back, 2 bases at V and 4 bases at J, with 8 bases in the middle. The CDR3 DNA sequence: TGTGCCATCAGTGAGAGGGACGGCTATGGCTACACCTTC. Translation: CAISERDGYGYTF.

This clonotype was observed at least ten times. The J gene is TRBJ2-3, the V gene TRBV6-1, with no clear D. Germline V lookup: CDR1 MNHNS, CDR2 SASEGT. The CDR3 contains 15 residues. V gave up 5 bases and J gave up 0 bases, with 12 bases separating them. The CDR3 here is CASSLKKRSTDTQYF. The CDR3 DNA is TGTGCCAGCAGTCTCAAGAAGAGAAGCACAGATACGCAGTATTTT.

This clonotype has at least ten counts. The CDR3 sequence: CAWSVAGGTDTQYF. For the CDR3, the DNA is TGTGCCTGGAGTGTGGCGGGTGGCACAGATACGCAGTATTTT. The gene calls are TRBV30 and TRBJ2-3; D may be TRBD2 (5 bases). The CDR3 is 14 amino acids. Looked up from germline, CDR1 is GTSNPN and CDR2 is SVGIG (reference sequence). V was pared by 0 bases and J by 1 base, with 8 bases between.

This clonotype was seen a few times. The J gene is TRBJ1-5, the V gene TRBV20-1; tentatively, D is TRBD1 (5 bases). Germline CDR1 is DFQATT and CDR2 is SNEGSKA (reference sequence). The V gene lost 3 bases and the J gene lost 6 bases, with 15 bases spanning the gap. The CDR3 has 14 amino acids. CDR3 bases: TGCAGTGCTAGGGAAGGAAGGGGAGGTCAGCCCCAGCATTTT. This translates into CSAREGRGGQPQHF.

In its sample, this clonotype was seen many times. The chain is built from TRBV20-1 and TRBJ2-3, with TRBD2 matching over 12 bases. The J segment lost 6 bases and the V segment lost 5 bases, leaving 12 bases of the junction unmatched. CDR1 DFQATT and CDR2 SNEGSKA come from the germline V gene (reference sequence). The CDR3 loop spans 16 amino acids. The CDR3 reads CSAVGLAGKVSDTQYF. CDR3 DNA sequence: TGCAGTGCTGTCGGACTAGCGGGGAAGGTCTCCGATACGCAGTATTTT.